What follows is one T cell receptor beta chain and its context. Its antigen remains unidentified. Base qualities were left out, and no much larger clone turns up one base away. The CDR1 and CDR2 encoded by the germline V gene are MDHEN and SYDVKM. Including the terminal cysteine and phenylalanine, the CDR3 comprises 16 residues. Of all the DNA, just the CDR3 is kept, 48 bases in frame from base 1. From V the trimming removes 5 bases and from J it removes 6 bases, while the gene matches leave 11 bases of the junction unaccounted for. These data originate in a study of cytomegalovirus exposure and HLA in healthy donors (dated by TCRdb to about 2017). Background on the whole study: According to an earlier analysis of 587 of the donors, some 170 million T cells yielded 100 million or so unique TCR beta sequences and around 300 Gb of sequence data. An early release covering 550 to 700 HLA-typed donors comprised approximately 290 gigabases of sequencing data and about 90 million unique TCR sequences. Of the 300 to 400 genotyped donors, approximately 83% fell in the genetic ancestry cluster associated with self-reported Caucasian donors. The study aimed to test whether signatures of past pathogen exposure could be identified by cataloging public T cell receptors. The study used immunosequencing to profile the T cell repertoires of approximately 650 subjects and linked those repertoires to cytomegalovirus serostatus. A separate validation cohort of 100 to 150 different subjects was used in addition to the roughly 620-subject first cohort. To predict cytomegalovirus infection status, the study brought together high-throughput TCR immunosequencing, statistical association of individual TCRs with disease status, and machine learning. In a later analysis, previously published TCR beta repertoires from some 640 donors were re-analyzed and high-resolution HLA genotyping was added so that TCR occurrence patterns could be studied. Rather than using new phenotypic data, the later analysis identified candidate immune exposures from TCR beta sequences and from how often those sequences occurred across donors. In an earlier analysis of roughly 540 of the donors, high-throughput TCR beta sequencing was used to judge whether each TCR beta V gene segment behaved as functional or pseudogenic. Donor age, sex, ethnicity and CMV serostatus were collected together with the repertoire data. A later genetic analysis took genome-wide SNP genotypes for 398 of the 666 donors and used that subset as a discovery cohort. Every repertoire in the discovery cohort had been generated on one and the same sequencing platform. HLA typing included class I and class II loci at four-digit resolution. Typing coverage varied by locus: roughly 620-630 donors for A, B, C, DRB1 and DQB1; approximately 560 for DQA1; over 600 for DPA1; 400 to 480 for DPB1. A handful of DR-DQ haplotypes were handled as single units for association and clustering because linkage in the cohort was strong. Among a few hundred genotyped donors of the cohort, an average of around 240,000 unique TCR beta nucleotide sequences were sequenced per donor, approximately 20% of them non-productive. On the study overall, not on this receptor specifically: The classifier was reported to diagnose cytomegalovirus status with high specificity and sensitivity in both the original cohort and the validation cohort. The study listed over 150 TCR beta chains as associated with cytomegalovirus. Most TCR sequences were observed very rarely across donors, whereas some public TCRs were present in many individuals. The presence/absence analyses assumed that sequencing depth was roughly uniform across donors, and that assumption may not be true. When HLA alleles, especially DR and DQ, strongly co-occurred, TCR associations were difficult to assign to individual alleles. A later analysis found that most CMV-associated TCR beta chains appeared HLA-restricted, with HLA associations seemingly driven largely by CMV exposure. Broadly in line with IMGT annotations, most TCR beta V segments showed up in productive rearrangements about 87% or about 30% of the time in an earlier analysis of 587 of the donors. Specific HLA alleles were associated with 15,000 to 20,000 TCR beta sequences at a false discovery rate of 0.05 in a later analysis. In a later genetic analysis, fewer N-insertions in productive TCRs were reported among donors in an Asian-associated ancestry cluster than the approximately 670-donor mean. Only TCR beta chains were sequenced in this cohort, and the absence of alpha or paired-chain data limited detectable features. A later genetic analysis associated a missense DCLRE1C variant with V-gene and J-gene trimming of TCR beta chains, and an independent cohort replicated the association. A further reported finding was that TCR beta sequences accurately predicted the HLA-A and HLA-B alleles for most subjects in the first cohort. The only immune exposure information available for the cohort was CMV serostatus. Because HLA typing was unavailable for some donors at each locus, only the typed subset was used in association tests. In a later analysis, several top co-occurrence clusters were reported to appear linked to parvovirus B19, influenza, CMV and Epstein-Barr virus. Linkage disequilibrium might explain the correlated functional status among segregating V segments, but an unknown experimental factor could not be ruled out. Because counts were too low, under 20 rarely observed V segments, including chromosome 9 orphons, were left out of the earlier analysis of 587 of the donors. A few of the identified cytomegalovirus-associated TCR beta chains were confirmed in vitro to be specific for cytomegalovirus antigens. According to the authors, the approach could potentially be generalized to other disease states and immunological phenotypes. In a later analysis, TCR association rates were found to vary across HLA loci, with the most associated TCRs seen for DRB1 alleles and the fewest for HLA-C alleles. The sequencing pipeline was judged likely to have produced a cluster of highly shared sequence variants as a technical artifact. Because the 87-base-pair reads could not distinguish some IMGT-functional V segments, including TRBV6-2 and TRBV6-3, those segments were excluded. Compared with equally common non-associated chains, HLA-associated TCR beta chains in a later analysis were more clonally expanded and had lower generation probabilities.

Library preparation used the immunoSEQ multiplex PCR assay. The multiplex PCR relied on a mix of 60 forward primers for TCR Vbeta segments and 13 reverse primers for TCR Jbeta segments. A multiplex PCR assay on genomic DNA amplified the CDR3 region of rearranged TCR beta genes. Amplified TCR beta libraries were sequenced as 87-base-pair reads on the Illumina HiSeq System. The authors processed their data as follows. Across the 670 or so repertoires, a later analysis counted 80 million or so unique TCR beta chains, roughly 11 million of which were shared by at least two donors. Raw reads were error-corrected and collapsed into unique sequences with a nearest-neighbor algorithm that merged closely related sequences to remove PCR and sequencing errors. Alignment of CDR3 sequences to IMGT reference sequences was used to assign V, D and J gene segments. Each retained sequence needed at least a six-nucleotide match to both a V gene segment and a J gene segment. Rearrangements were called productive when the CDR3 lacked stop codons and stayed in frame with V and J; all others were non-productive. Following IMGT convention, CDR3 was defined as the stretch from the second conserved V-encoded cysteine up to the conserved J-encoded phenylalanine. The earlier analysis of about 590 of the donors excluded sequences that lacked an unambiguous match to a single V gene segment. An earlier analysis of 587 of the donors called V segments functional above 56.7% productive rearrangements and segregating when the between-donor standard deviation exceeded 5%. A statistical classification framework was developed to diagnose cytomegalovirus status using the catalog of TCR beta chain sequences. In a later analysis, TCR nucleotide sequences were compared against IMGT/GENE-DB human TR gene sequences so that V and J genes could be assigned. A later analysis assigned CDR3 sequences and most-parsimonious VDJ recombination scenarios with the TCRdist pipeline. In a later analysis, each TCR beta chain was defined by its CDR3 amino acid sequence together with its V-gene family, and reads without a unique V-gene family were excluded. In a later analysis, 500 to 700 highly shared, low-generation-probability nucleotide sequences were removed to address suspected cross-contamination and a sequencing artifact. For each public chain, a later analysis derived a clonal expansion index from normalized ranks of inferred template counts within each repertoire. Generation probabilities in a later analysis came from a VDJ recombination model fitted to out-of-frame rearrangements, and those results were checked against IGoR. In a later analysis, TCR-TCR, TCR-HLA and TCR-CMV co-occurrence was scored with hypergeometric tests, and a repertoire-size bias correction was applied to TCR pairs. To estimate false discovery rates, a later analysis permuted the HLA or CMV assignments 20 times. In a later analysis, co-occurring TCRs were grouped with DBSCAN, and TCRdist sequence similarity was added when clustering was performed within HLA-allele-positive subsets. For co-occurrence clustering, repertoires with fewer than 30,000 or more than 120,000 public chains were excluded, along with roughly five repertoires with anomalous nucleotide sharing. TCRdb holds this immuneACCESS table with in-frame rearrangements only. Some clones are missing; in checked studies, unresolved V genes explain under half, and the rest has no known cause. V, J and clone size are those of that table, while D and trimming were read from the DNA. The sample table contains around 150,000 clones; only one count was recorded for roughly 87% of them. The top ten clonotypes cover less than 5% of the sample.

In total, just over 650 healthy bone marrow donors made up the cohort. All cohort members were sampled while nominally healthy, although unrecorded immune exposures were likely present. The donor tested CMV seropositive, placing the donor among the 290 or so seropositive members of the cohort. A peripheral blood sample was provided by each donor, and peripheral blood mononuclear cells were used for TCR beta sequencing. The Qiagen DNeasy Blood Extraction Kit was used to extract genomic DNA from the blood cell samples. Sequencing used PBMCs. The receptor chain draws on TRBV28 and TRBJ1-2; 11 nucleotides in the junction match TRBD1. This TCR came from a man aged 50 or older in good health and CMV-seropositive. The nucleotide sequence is TGTGCCAGCAGTCCCCCTTATTGGACAGGGGGCCATGGCTACACCTTC. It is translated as CASSPPYWTGGHGYTF.